The clone carrying this T cell receptor (beta chain) came up a few times. Its antigen is unidentified. The data were obtained in a study of regulatory T cells in long-lasting Graves disease. Study information: Patients with new Graves' disease had used antithyroid drugs below 3 months.

Study-level results: With persistent disease, TRBV28, TRBJ1-2 and TRBJ2-5 were the favored segments. Compared with new cases, persistent Graves' patients showed reduced TCR diversity.

The authors built TCR beta libraries using iRepertoire HTBI primers and Arm-PCR of CDR3 regions. TCRdb itself ran the multiplex PCR reads through MiXCR, one entry per CDR3 protein. The sample comprises 400,000 to 500,000 distinct CDR3 sequences, approximately 15% of which are singletons, and approximately 7.8% rests with the top ten. V was cut by 7 bases and J by 0 bases, with 16 bases left in between. The CDR3 is made up of 15 amino acids. Germline V lookup: CDR1 MGHDK, CDR2 SYGVNS. This sample's time point: newly diagnosed GD, antithyroid drugs for less than 3 months. Generation of the TCR library employed RNA extracted from PBMCs. This same sample was also part of a study on T cells in Graves' hyperthyroidism and ophthalmopathy. That work contributes: These patients, aged 18 to 65, had recently diagnosed hyperthyroidism lasting under 2 months.

This receptor was identified in a woman in her thirties or forties with Graves disease. The material was peripheral blood mononuclear cells (PBMCs), obtained at new diagnosis, from a patient treated with antithyroid drugs. The V call is TRBV25-1, the J call TRBJ2-7; D may match TRBD1 or TRBD2 (5 bases each). CDR3 sequence (DNA): TGTGCCAGCATGGGACCATGGGGGAGCTCCTACGAGCAGTACTTC. It codes for CASMGPWGSSYEQYF.